These T cell receptor beta chains were read from a single sample in a study of cytomegalovirus exposure and HLA in healthy donors. Some clones are missing from TCRdb's copy, which holds only in-frame ones; the method was immunoSEQ multiplex PCR. The data contain under 150,000 clones, roughly four fifths of them singletons. Sequenced material: PBMCs. The receptors here all came from a man aged 25-40 years in good health and CMV-seronegative. Each CDR3 is given with its conserved first and last residue. Clone size is given for some rows only: seen once, a few or many times, or a class if the clone is expanded.

V: TRBV19
J: TRBJ1-2
size: .
CDR3: CASSIGGLAGYTF

V: TRBV6-1
J: TRBJ1-2
size: once
CDR3: CASREVTGGSGYGYTF

V: TRBV28
J: TRBJ2-2
size: few
CDR3: CASSFSPGELFF

V: TRBV18
J: TRBJ1-5
size: .
CDR3: CASSPRDQPQHF

V: TRBV11-2
J: TRBJ2-7
size: .
CDR3: CASSLLAYEQYF

V: TRBV28
J: TRBJ1-2
size: once
CDR3: CASRSGQTSYGYTF

V: TRBV19
J: TRBJ1-5
size: once
CDR3: CASSDGPVIQPQHF

V: TRBV29-1
J: TRBJ1-2
size: .
CDR3: CSGELGYGYTF

V: TRBV15
J: TRBJ2-3
size: .
CDR3: CATSRDLPPDTQYF

V: TRBV5-1
J: TRBJ1-2
size: .
CDR3: CASSLAGGDYGYTF

V: TRBV4-3
J: TRBJ1-1
size: .
CDR3: CASSSYTEAFF

V: TRBV28
J: TRBJ1-2
size: .
CDR3: CASNSRGYGYTF

V: TRBV27
J: TRBJ1-2
size: .
CDR3: CASSLTGVGYTF

V: TRBV28
J: TRBJ2-7
size: .
CDR3: CASRGAGSHYEQYF

V: TRBV4-2
J: TRBJ2-2
size: .
CDR3: CASSQVRWGGTGQLWNTGELFF

V: TRBV27
J: TRBJ1-1
size: .
CDR3: CASSFSLGVGASIGGNTEAFF

V: TRBV7-2
J: TRBJ2-2
size: .
CDR3: CASSFYAGANTGELFF

V: TRBV10-2
J: TRBJ1-2
size: .
CDR3: CASSGLPGTLGGYTF

V: TRBV19
J: TRBJ2-5
size: .
CDR3: CASSQLARETQYF

V: TRBV19
J: TRBJ1-4
size: .
CDR3: CASSDRDGPRINEKLFF

V: TRBV4-3
J: TRBJ1-3
size: .
CDR3: CASSLEHSSGNTIYF

V: TRBV27
J: TRBJ1-2
size: .
CDR3: CASSQGYGYTF

V: TRBV14
J: TRBJ1-3
size: .
CDR3: CASSPLGPSGNTIYF

V: TRBV6-6
J: TRBJ2-7
size: .
CDR3: CASTEIGLALPYEQYF

V: TRBV6-4
J: TRBJ2-2
size: .
CDR3: CASSGAASGKGELFF

V: TRBV7-2
J: TRBJ1-1
size: .
CDR3: CASSLQINRGREAFF

V: TRBV19
J: TRBJ1-1
size: .
CDR3: CASSPQGRVTEAFF

V: TRBV9
J: TRBJ2-7
size: .
CDR3: CASSERQPPYEQYF

V: TRBV13
J: TRBJ2-1
size: .
CDR3: CASSRTLLSSYNEQFF

V: TRBV19
J: TRBJ1-2
size: .
CDR3: CASSMQGSPPEMNGYTF

V: TRBV7-8
J: TRBJ1-5
size: .
CDR3: CASRTDRVNQPQHF

V: TRBV5-6
J: TRBJ1-2
size: .
CDR3: CASSLITGTWGGYTF

V: TRBV30
J: TRBJ1-2
size: .
CDR3: CAWSVLSMSGDRAYGYTF

V: TRBV6-5
J: TRBJ2-1
size: .
CDR3: CASRKTVTSEQFF

V: TRBV2
J: TRBJ2-2
size: .
CDR3: CASMTGSGVAGELFF

V: TRBV27
J: TRBJ2-7
size: few
CDR3: CASSFGAGGYEQYF

V: TRBV29-1
J: TRBJ1-5
size: .
CDR3: CSVGSQGGLPQHF

V: TRBV11-2
J: TRBJ1-1
size: .
CDR3: CASSASNRVGYTEAFF

V: TRBV18
J: TRBJ2-7
size: once
CDR3: CASSHTSGGNYEQYF